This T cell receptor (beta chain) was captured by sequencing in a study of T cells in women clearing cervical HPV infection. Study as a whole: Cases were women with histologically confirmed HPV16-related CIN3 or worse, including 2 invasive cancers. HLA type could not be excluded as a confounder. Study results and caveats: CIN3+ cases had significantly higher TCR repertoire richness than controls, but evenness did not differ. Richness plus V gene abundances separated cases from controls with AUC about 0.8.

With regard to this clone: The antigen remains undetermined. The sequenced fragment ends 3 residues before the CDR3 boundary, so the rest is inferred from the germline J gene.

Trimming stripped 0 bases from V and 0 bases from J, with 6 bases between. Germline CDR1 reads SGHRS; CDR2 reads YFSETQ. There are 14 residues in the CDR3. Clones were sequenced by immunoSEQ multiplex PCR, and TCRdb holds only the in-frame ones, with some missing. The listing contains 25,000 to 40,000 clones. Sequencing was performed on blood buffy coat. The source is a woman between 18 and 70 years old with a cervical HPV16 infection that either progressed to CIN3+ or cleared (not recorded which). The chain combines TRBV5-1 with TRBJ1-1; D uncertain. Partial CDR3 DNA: TGCGCCAGCAGCTTGGAAAGCATGAACACTGAA. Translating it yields CASSLESMNTE. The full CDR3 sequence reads CASSLESMNTEAFF. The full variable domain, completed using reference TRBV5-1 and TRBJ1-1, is KAGVTQTPRYLIKTRGQQVTLSCSPISGHRSVSWYQQTPGQGLQFLFEYFSETQRNKGNFPGRFSGRQFSNSRSEMNVSTLELGDSALYLCASSLESMNTEAFFGQGTRLTVV.